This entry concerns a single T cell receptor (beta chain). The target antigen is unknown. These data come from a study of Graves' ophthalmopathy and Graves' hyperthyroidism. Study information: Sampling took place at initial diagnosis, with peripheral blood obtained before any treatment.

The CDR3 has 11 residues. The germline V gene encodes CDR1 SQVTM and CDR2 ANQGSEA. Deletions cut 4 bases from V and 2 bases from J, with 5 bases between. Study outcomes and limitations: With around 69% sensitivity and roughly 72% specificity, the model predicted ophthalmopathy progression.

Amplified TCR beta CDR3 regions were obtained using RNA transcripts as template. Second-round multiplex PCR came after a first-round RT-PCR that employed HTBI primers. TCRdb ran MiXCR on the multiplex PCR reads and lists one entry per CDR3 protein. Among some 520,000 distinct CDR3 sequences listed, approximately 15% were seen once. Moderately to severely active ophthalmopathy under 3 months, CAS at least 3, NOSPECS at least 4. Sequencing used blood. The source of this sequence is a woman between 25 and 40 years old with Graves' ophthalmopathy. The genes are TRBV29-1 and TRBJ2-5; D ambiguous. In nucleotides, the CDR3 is TGCAGCGTTGGGGTACAAGAGACCCAGTACTTC. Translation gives CSVGVQETQYF. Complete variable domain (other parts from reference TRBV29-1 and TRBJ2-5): SAVISQKPSRDICQRGTSLTIQCQVDSQVTMMFWYRQQPGQSLTLIATANQGSEATYESGFVIDKFPISRPNLTFSTLTVSNMSPEDSSIYLCSVGVQETQYFGPGTRLLVL.